The rows below give T cell receptor beta chains drawn from one sample of a study of Graves' ophthalmopathy and Graves' hyperthyroidism. One entry per CDR3 protein, called by TCRdb with MiXCR from the multiplex PCR reads. The table lists under 350,000 distinct CDR3 sequences, 17% of them singletons. The sequenced sample consisted of peripheral blood. The receptors derive from an adult man with Graves' ophthalmopathy. Each CDR3 is given with its conserved first and last residue. The order of the fields is D gene, J gene, clone size, V gene, CDR3 DNA, CDR3 protein. A D gene is named only where the DNA matches it firmly. Some rows have no size entry. The others give once, few or many, or a class for an expanded clone.

- TRBJ1-5 many TRBV20-1 TGCAGTGCTAGGGGCTATAATAATCAGCCCCAGCATTTT CSARGYNNQPQHF
TRBD1 TRBJ1-1 many TRBV20-1 TGCAGTGCTAGGGGGGACAGGGAGACTGAAGCTTTCTTT CSARGDRETEAFF
- TRBJ1-1 many TRBV20-1 TGCAGTGCTAGCCCCCAGAAGGACACTGAAGCTTTCTTT CSASPQKDTEAFF
TRBD2 TRBJ2-5 many TRBV4-3 TGCGCCAGCAGCCCAACTAGCGGGGGGTTCCCGTACTTC CASSPTSGGFPYF
TRBD2 TRBJ2-7 many TRBV11-2 TGTGCCAGCAGCTTAGAAAGGTTGCGGGGTAGCGGGAGGGCCATAAGCACCCACGAGCAGTACTTC CASSLERLRGSGRAISTHEQYF
- TRBJ1-5 many TRBV20-1 TGCAGTGCTAGAGACTCCGAAATAGATAATAGCAATCAGCCCCAGCATTTT CSARDSEIDNSNQPQHF
TRBD1 TRBJ1-3 many TRBV5-1 TGCGCCAGCAGCTTGTGGGACAGGAGTGGAAACACCATATATTTT CASSLWDRSGNTIYF
TRBD1 TRBJ1-1 many TRBV11-1 TGTGCCAGCAGGCCACAGGGGTCTCACACTGAAGCTTTCTTT CASRPQGSHTEAFF
- TRBJ2-7 many TRBV11-2 TGTGCCAGCAGCTTAGATGTGATGGGGGAGCAGTACTTC CASSLDVMGEQYF
- TRBJ2-5 - TRBV20-1 TGCAGTGCGGGCAAGAGGGAGACCCAGTACTTC CSAGKRETQYF
TRBD2 TRBJ2-7 many TRBV13 TGTGCCAGCAGCTCCTCGACTAGCGGGAGCTACGAGCAGTACTTC CASSSSTSGSYEQYF
- TRBJ1-2 many TRBV5-4 TGTGCCAGCAGATCCGAAGGCAGGCCCACTAACTATGGCTACACCTTC CASRSEGRPTNYGYTF
- TRBJ1-6 - TRBV28 TGTGCCAGCACCCGGACAGCCCTTAATTCACCCCTCCACTTT CASTRTALNSPLHF
- TRBJ1-1 many TRBV19 TGTGCCAGTGGTTGGGGTACTAAAGCTTTCTTT CASGWGTKAFF
- TRBJ1-5 many TRBV6-2/TRBV6-3 TGTGCCAGCAGTTACTCATGGGGGGACTATCAGCCCCAGCATTTT CASSYSWGDYQPQHF
- TRBJ1-1 many TRBV6-5 TGTGCCAGCAGTTACTCGATTGCCTTGAACACTGAAGCTTTCTTT CASSYSIALNTEAFF
- TRBJ2-5 few TRBV30 TGTGCCTGGAGTGTACAGTCGGGCGGCCAGTACTTC CAWSVQSGGQYF
TRBD1 TRBJ1-1 many TRBV10-3 TGTGCCATCAGTGATAGGGGACAGGGAACTGAAGCTTTCTTT CAISDRGQGTEAFF
- TRBJ2-2 many TRBV7-2 TGTGCCAGCAGCTCAGGCGCTAGCGTGAACACCGGGGAGCTGTTTTTT CASSSGASVNTGELFF
TRBD1 TRBJ2-7 - TRBV7-2 TGTGCCAGCAGCTCTACCGGGACAGGGGTTTACGAGCAGTACTTC CASSSTGTGVYEQYF
TRBD2 TRBJ2-7 many TRBV13 TGTGCCAGCAGCTTCGGGACTAGCGACTACGAGCAGTACTTC CASSFGTSDYEQYF
TRBD1 TRBJ2-2 many TRBV5-1 TGCGCCAGCAGCTTCGACAGGGGGCAGTTCGGGGAGCTGTTTTTT CASSFDRGQFGELFF
TRBD2 TRBJ2-7 once TRBV12-3/TRBV12-4 TGTGCCAGCAGCCCGACTAGCGGGAGCTTGGGCGAGCAGTACTTC CASSPTSGSLGEQYF
TRBD2 TRBJ2-6 - TRBV6-2/TRBV6-3 TGTGCCAGCAGCCTGCGACTAGCGGGAGTACTGGGGGCCAACGTCCTGACTTTC CASSLRLAGVLGANVLTF
TRBD1 TRBJ2-7 many TRBV20-1 TGCAGTGCTAGAGCCTCCGACAGGGGGCCGTACGAGCAGTACTTC CSARASDRGPYEQYF
- TRBJ2-5 - TRBV20-1 TGCAGTGCTTATCACGACAGTCGAGAGACCCAGTACTTC CSAYHDSRETQYF
- TRBJ2-5 many TRBV7-2 TGTGCCAGCAGCTTAGCCTCGGCAGGGGGGATGAAAGATCAAGAGACCCAGTACTTC CASSLASAGGMKDQETQYF
- TRBJ1-6 many TRBV7-8 TGTGCCAGCAGCACAGATAGGGCAGGGAAAACCCACTCCTATAATTCACCCCTCCACTTT CASSTDRAGKTHSYNSPLHF
TRBD1 TRBJ1-2 many TRBV24-1 TGTGCCACCAGTTATGACGGGACAGGGTACGGCTACACCTTC CATSYDGTGYGYTF
- TRBJ2-2 many TRBV20-1 TGCAGTGCTTCACAGTCGACAGTGGACACCGGGGAGCTGTTTTTT CSASQSTVDTGELFF
- TRBJ2-7 many TRBV15 TGTGCCACAAGGACGGAGAGCTCCTACGAGCAGTACTTC CATRTESSYEQYF
- TRBJ2-5 many TRBV5-1 TGCGCCAGCAGCTTATACAGGGCTGGGGAGACCCAGTACTTC CASSLYRAGETQYF
- TRBJ1-1 many TRBV12-3/TRBV12-4 TGTGCCAGCAGTTGGGGGACCCCGAACACTGAAGCTTTCTTT CASSWGTPNTEAFF
- TRBJ1-3 many TRBV28 TGTGCCAGCAGTTTAAACTCAGGAAACACCATATATTTT CASSLNSGNTIYF
TRBD1 TRBJ2-7 few TRBV12-3/TRBV12-4 TGTGCCAGCAGTCCGAGGGACAGGCATTACGAGCAGTACTTC CASSPRDRHYEQYF
TRBD1 TRBJ2-7 - TRBV11-2 TGTGCCAGCAGCTACCCCGGGACAGCGGACTACGAGCAGTACTTC CASSYPGTADYEQYF
- TRBJ2-3 many TRBV5-1 TGCGCCAGCAGCTTGTGGGGCAGAATCGCGACTAGCACAGATACGCAGTATTTT CASSLWGRIATSTDTQYF
TRBD2 TRBJ2-4 many TRBV27 TGTGCCAGCAGGCGTAGCGGGGGTGAAAACATTCAGTACTTC CASRRSGGENIQYF
- TRBJ2-7 many TRBV12-3/TRBV12-4 TGTGCCAGCAGTTTAGGGTTACCATCCTCCTACGAGCAGTACTTC CASSLGLPSSYEQYF
TRBD2 TRBJ2-7 many TRBV12-5 TGTGCTAGTGGTTTGAAGGCGGGGGGGACCTACGAGCAGTACTTC CASGLKAGGTYEQYF
- TRBJ1-1 many TRBV20-1 TGCAGTGCTAATGCAGAGAACATGGTGAACACTGAAGCTTTCTTT CSANAENMVNTEAFF